The rows below give T cell receptor beta chains drawn from one sample of a study of cytotoxic CD8 clonotypes in ibrutinib-treated CLL. TCRdb keeps only in-frame clones here, not all; method: immunoSEQ multiplex PCR. The sample carries roughly 47,000 clones, more than 45% recorded once. This specimen was PBMCs, taken after 12 months of ibrutinib treatment. Receptors were obtained from a human donor with chronic lymphocytic leukemia. Each CDR3 is given with its conserved first and last residue. The order of the fields is clone size, D gene, V gene, J gene, CDR3 length, CDR3 DNA, CDR3 protein. D genes are given only for firm matches. Size values are once, few and many counts, or a class for expanded clones, and some rows have none.

>few|.|TRBV5-1|TRBJ2-7|14
TGCGCCAGCAGCCTTGACTCGAGCTCCTACGAGCAGTACTTC
CASSLDSSSYEQYF
>few|TRBD1|TRBV29-1|TRBJ2-7|15
TGCAGCGTTGAAGATGACAGGGGGAACTCCTACGAGCAGTACTTC
CSVEDDRGNSYEQYF
>.|.|TRBV29-1|TRBJ1-3|15
TGCAGCGTTCTGAACCCTACAGCCTCTGGAAACACCATATATTTT
CSVLNPTASGNTIYF
>.|.|TRBV6-1|TRBJ2-3|14
TGTGCCAGCAGGGACTGGCAATACACAGATACGCAGTATTTT
CASRDWQYTDTQYF
>.|.|TRBV10-2|TRBJ2-2|16
TGCGCCAGCAGTGCCCAGGGGGGCAGGGGCACCGGGGAGCTGTTTTTT
CASSAQGGRGTGELFF
>.|.|TRBV13|TRBJ2-1|16
TGTGCCAGCAGAGAAGATAAATGGAGGGGCCGGGATGAGCAGTTCTTC
CASREDKWRGRDEQFF
>.|.|TRBV27|TRBJ2-2|14
TGTGCCAGCAGTTTATCATCCTACACCGGGGAGCTGTTTTTT
CASSLSSYTGELFF
>few|.|TRBV9|TRBJ1-5|13
TGTGCCAGCAGCCCCTCGGGGGAACAGCCCCAGCATTTT
CASSPSGEQPQHF
>many|TRBD2|TRBV10-1|TRBJ2-1|15
TGCGCCAGCAGTAAGGTAGCGGGAGCGCTGAGTGAGCAGTTCTTC
CASSKVAGALSEQFF
>.|TRBD2|TRBV6-7|TRBJ2-1|13
TGTGCCAGCATCGCGGGAGTAGTAGTAGAGCAGTTCTTC
CASIAGVVVEQFF
>.|.|TRBV7-9|TRBJ1-6|16
TGTGCCAGCAGCCTGGGGGCGGGACGGACGTCCTCACCCCTCCACTTT
CASSLGAGRTSSPLHF
>.|TRBD1|TRBV18|TRBJ1-5|14
TGTGCCAGCTCACCGCAGGGGGGAAATCAGCCCCAGCATTTT
CASSPQGGNQPQHF
>.|TRBD2|TRBV10-3|TRBJ2-1|15
TGTGCCATCACAAAGCGGGAGGGCTCCTACAATGAGCAGTTCTTC
CAITKREGSYNEQFF
>.|.|TRBV6-5|TRBJ2-1|16
TGTGCCAGCAGTTACCGCAGGCCTAGCTCCTACAATGAGCAGTTCTTC
CASSYRRPSSYNEQFF
>.|TRBD2|TRBV7-2|TRBJ2-3|16
TGTGCCAGCAGCTTAGGGACTAGCGCTCGCACAGATACGCAGTATTTT
CASSLGTSARTDTQYF
>.|.|TRBV9|TRBJ2-1|11
TGTGCCAGCAGCGCCCCCGTTGAGCAGTTCTTC
CASSAPVEQFF
>many|TRBD1|TRBV5-1|TRBJ1-4|14
TGCGCCAGCAGCAGGACAGGGGGCTCGGAAAAACTGTTTTTT
CASSRTGGSEKLFF
>.|.|TRBV9|TRBJ2-2|12
TGTGCCAGCAGTTATACTAGGGATCAGCTGTTTTTT
CASSYTRDQLFF
>many|.|TRBV30|TRBJ2-6|14
TGTGCCGGGTTGCCGGGCTCTGGGGCCAACGTCCTGACTTTC
CAGLPGSGANVLTF
>.|TRBD1|TRBV9|TRBJ2-3|14
TGTGCCAGCAGCTGGACAGGCGGCACAGATACGCAGTATTTT
CASSWTGGTDTQYF
>.|TRBD1|TRBV5-1|TRBJ2-5|15
TGCGCCAGCAGCTTGGCGGGACAGAACCAAGAGACCCAGTACTTC
CASSLAGQNQETQYF
>many|TRBD1|TRBV5-1|TRBJ1-1|14
TGCGCCAGCAGCACGAACAGGGGCGACACTGAAGCTTTCTTT
CASSTNRGDTEAFF
>.|.|TRBV29-1|TRBJ1-2|12
TGCAGCTCAAGGACAGCCTACTATGGCTACACCTTC
CSSRTAYYGYTF
>.|.|TRBV5-1|TRBJ1-6|13
TGCGCCAGCAGCTGGGCAAGGAATTCACCCCTCCACTTT
CASSWARNSPLHF
>.|TRBD2|TRBV7-3|TRBJ2-1|16
TGTGCCAGCAGCTTAATAGGCGGGAGCTCCTACAATGAGCAGTTCTTC
CASSLIGGSSYNEQFF
>.|.|TRBV27|TRBJ2-3|15
TGTGCCAGCAGTTTAAGGGGTTGGGGCACAGATACGCAGTATTTT
CASSLRGWGTDTQYF
>medium-sized|TRBD2|TRBV9|TRBJ2-7|15
TGTGCCAGCAGCGTAGCTCTAGCGGGAGTCCACGAGCAGTACTTC
CASSVALAGVHEQYF
>.|.|TRBV5-1|TRBJ2-2|17
TGCGCCAGCAGCTTAAATCCCGACGGGATTAACACCGGGGAGCTGTTTTTT
CASSLNPDGINTGELFF
>medium-sized|.|TRBV6-6|TRBJ1-5|14
TGTGCCAGCAGCTCTTTATTGGACAATCAGCCCCAGCATTTT
CASSSLLDNQPQHF
>few|TRBD2|TRBV4-1|TRBJ2-1|17
TGCGCCAGCAGCTCATTCTCGACTAGCGGGTTGTACAATGAGCAGTTCTTC
CASSSFSTSGLYNEQFF
>many|.|TRBV27|TRBJ1-1|13
TGTGCCAGCAGGAACGACCTGAACACTGAAGCTTTCTTT
CASRNDLNTEAFF
>.|.|TRBV19|TRBJ1-6|14
TGTGCCAGTAGTTATAGGGTAGCCAATTCACCCCTCCACTTT
CASSYRVANSPLHF
>.|.|TRBV7-8|TRBJ1-1|15
TGTGCCAGCAGCTTAGGTTACCGTAAGAGTGGTGAAGCTTTCTTT
CASSLGYRKSGEAFF
>once|TRBD2|TRBV5-4|TRBJ2-7|15
TGTGCCAGCAGCTCCCTGAGCGGGAGGGTCCACGAGCAGTACTTC
CASSSLSGRVHEQYF
>.|TRBD2|TRBV28|TRBJ2-7|17
TGTGCCAGCAGTTTATCGGCTAGCGGGAGCCCTTACTACGAGCAGTACTTC
CASSLSASGSPYYEQYF
>.|.|TRBV5-1|TRBJ2-7|14
TGCGCCAGCAGCCTCGGGACCCAGTCCTACGAGCAGTACTTC
CASSLGTQSYEQYF
>.|.|TRBV7-2|TRBJ2-5|14
TGTGCCAGCAGCCGGACCGGGACAAAAGAGACCCAGTACTTC
CASSRTGTKETQYF
>.|TRBD1|TRBV27|TRBJ2-5|15
TGTGCCAGCAGTTTATCGGACAGGGGTGCGGGGACCCAGTACTTC
CASSLSDRGAGTQYF
>few|.|TRBV2|TRBJ1-1|15
TGTGCCAGCAGTGGGCAGGGGTTGGGAAACACTGAAGCTTTCTTT
CASSGQGLGNTEAFF
>.|TRBD2|TRBV11-3|TRBJ2-5|15
TGTGCCAGCAGCTTTGGGGCGGGAGGCCGGGAGACCCAGTACTTC
CASSFGAGGRETQYF
>.|.|TRBV30|TRBJ2-1|13
TGTGCCTGGGTGTCAAGCTCCTACAATGAGCAGTTCTTC
CAWVSSSYNEQFF
>.|.|TRBV5-1|TRBJ1-1|14
TGCGCCAGCAGCTTGTCAGGGGCGAACACTGAAGCTTTCTTT
CASSLSGANTEAFF
>.|TRBD1|TRBV10-3|TRBJ1-1|13
TGTGCCATCACCCGACAGGGGAGCACTGAAGCTTTCTTT
CAITRQGSTEAFF
>.|.|TRBV28|TRBJ1-1|15
TGTGCCAGCAGTTTATCTTCCGCGGGAAACACTGAAGCTTTCTTT
CASSLSSAGNTEAFF
>many|.|TRBV11-2|TRBJ2-5|15
TGTGCCAGCAGCTTAGCAGGGATAACCCAAGAGACCCAGTACTTC
CASSLAGITQETQYF
>.|.|TRBV5-1|TRBJ2-3|12
TGCGCCAGCAGCTTCACGACAGATACGCAGTATTTT
CASSFTTDTQYF
>.|.|TRBV9|TRBJ2-7|14
TGTGCCAGCAGCGTAGAATCACGGGCGGGCGAGCAGTACTTC
CASSVESRAGEQYF
>few|TRBD1|TRBV11-1|TRBJ2-7|16
TGTGCCAGCAGCCCCGGGCTCGGACAGGGGGCCTACGAGCAGTACTTC
CASSPGLGQGAYEQYF
>many|TRBD1|TRBV19|TRBJ2-7|15
TGTGCCAGTAGTACCGGGACAGGGATTGGATACGAGCAGTACTTC
CASSTGTGIGYEQYF
>.|TRBD1|TRBV5-4|TRBJ2-1|16
TGTGCCAGCAGCTTCGCGACAGGGCGGTCCTACAATGAGCAGTTCTTC
CASSFATGRSYNEQFF